These 26 T cell receptor beta chains share one sample of origin, sequenced in a study of cytotoxic CD8 clonotypes in ibrutinib-treated CLL. Measured with immunoSEQ multiplex PCR; TCRdb has only the in-frame clones, and not every one. The table lists roughly 15,000 clones, around 60% of them singletons, with 40% in the top ten. This specimen was PBMCs, taken before ibrutinib treatment. The receptor source for this set is a human donor with chronic lymphocytic leukemia.

This clone has just a few counts. The J gene is TRBJ1-1, the V gene TRBV11-2; D remains ambiguous. V gave up 5 bases and J gave up 11 bases, with 18 bases separating them. Germline V gives CDR1 SGHAT, CDR2 FQNNGV. The CDR3 is 13 residues long. CDR3 in amino acids: CASSQVVGSWAFF. The DNA for the CDR3 is TGTGCCAGCAGCCAGGTGGTCGGGTCTTGGGCTTTCTTT.

By its share, this clone is medium-sized. The chain couples TRBV5-1 to TRBJ1-2, with 8 bases matching TRBD1. Germline lookup yields CDR1 SGHRS and CDR2 YFSETQ. V was pared by 2 bases and J by 0 bases, with 3 bases of the junction left unmatched. The CDR3 spans 15 residues. Here the CDR3 reads CASSFDRGTNYGYTF. The CDR3 DNA sequence: TGCGCCAGCAGCTTCGACAGGGGCACTAACTATGGCTACACCTTC.

The chain has TRBV2 and TRBJ2-7; no definite D call. In germline, CDR1 is SNHLY, CDR2 FYNNEI. Trimming cost V 5 bases and J 4 bases, with 12 bases left between them. The CDR3 length is 13 residues. The CDR3 coding sequence is TGTGCCAGCAGTCCCGACAAGGTGTACGAGCAGTACTTC. Its protein product is CASSPDKVYEQYF.

By share, this clone counts as medium-sized. The chain couples TRBV19 to TRBJ1-5; TRBD1 agrees at 7 bases. The V segment lost 7 bases and the J segment 0 bases; nucleotides outside the gene matches: 6. CDR1 is LNHDA and CDR2 is SQIVND in the germline V gene (reference sequence). The CDR3 totals 15 residues. This chain's CDR3 is CASMPDRSSNQPQHF. In nucleotides, the CDR3 is TGTGCCAGTATGCCGGACAGGAGTAGCAATCAGCCCCAGCATTTT.

The chain carries TRBV19 and TRBJ1-4; weak D call: TRBD1 (5 bases). The CDR3 spans 15 residues. Per germline, CDR1 LNHDA and CDR2 SQIVND (reference sequence). The V end lost 2 bases, the J end lost 8 bases, and 15 bases lay between the germline ends. The CDR3 loop is CASSIFWGMGEKLFF. CDR3 coding DNA: TGTGCCAGTAGTATATTTTGGGGGATGGGCGAAAAACTGTTTTTT.

The chain joins TRBV7-9 to TRBJ1-1, with 7 bases matching TRBD1. The germline V gene encodes CDR1 SEHNR and CDR2 FQNEAQ (reference sequence). The ends lost 1 base at V and 4 bases at J; junction bases unmatched: 6. The CDR3 length is 15 residues. The CDR3 is CASSLGGQSRTEAFF. The DNA of the CDR3 is TGTGCCAGCAGCTTAGGGGGACAGTCTCGCACTGAAGCTTTCTTT.

This chain uses TRBV7-6 with TRBJ2-7, with unresolved D. CDR1 and CDR2 from the germline V gene are SGHVS and FNYEAQ. This CDR3 is 13 amino acids long. V lost 2 bases and J 5 bases, leaving 10 bases between the germline ends. Written as DNA, the CDR3 is TGTGCCAGCAGCTTACAACAGATCAACGAGCAGTACTTC. Translating it yields CASSLQQINEQYF.

V gene TRBV12-5 combines with J gene TRBJ1-1; D remains unclear. Trimming stripped 3 bases from V and 1 base from J, with 12 bases between. The CDR3 consists of 15 residues. The germline CDR1 and CDR2 sequences are LGHNT and FRNRAP. CDR3 amino acids: CASGFYPASNTEAFF. CDR3 DNA: TGTGCTAGTGGTTTTTATCCTGCCTCGAACACTGAAGCTTTCTTT.

The V and J genes are TRBV9 and TRBJ1-3; perhaps TRBD1 as D (6 bases). V gave up 6 bases and J gave up 0 bases, with 10 bases separating them. This CDR3 is 14 amino acids long. Germline CDR1 SGDLS, CDR2 YYNGEE. CDR3 region: CASTNRASGNTIYF. The DNA of the CDR3 is TGTGCCAGCACGAACAGGGCCTCTGGAAACACCATATATTTT. Full variable domain (missing parts from reference TRBV9 and TRBJ1-3): DSGVTQTPKHLITATGQRVTLRCSPRSGDLSVYWYQQSLDQGLQFLIQYYNGEERAKGNILERFSAQQFPDLHSELNLSSLELGDSALYFCASTNRASGNTIYFGEGSWLTVV.

The CDR3 loop reads CATSREPGLGGYTF. CDR3 bases: TGTGCCACCAGCAGAGAACCAGGGCTTGGTGGCTACACCTTC. The gene calls are TRBV15 and TRBJ1-2, with a weak D call TRBD1 (5 bases). The germline gives CDR1 LNHNV, CDR2 YYDKDF (reference sequence). The CDR3 runs to 14 residues. V lost 0 bases to trimming and J lost 7 bases, with 12 bases between them.

A few counts support this clone. A read error may produce the germline difference seen at one junction end. The rearrangement uses TRBV7-7 and TRBJ1-1; no definite D call. Germline CDR1 reads SSHAT; CDR2 reads FNYEAQ (reference sequence). CDR3 length: 13 amino acids. The CDR3 DNA reads TGTGCTAGCAGCCAAACTGGGAACAGCCAAGCTTTCTTT. Translation gives CASSQTGNSQAFF.

The V and J genes are TRBV29-1 and TRBJ1-2; perhaps TRBD1 as D (5 bases). V was trimmed by 6 bases and J by 4 bases, leaving 18 bases between them. Per germline, CDR1 SQVTM and CDR2 ANQGSEA. The CDR3 totals 14 residues. CDR3 region: CSVPPGPRAYGYTF. CDR3 DNA sequence: TGCAGCGTCCCCCCGGGACCTCGAGCCTATGGCTACACCTTC.

A few counts support this clone. This chain uses TRBV19 with TRBJ2-1; 7 nucleotides align to TRBD2. Per the germline V gene, CDR1 is LNHDA and CDR2 is SQIVND (reference sequence). The J segment lost 4 bases and the V segment lost 8 bases, leaving 14 bases of the junction unmatched. The CDR3 sequence is 16 residues long. The CDR3 nucleotides are TGTGCCAGTGGAATTTCACTAGCGCGGGAATACAATGAGCAGTTCTTC. It codes for CASGISLAREYNEQFF.

The chain joins TRBV14 to TRBJ2-7; D call uncertain. The CDR3 runs 14 residues. Germline V gene lookup returns CDR1 SGHDN and CDR2 FVKESK. Trimming took off 1 base at V and 2 bases at J, with 9 bases between the two ends. CDR3 amino acids: CASSQGKGTYEQYF. DNA of the CDR3: TGTGCCAGCAGCCAAGGCAAAGGTACCTACGAGCAGTACTTC.

The table lists this clone with a count of one. The chain joins TRBV18 to TRBJ2-7, with TRBD1 matching 7 bases. The CDR3 spans 14 residues. V lost 7 bases and J lost 0; bases outside the gene matches: 6. Germline loops: CDR1 KGHSH, CDR2 LQKENI. The CDR3: CASLKDRTSYEQYF. The CDR3 DNA follows: TGTGCCAGCTTAAAGGACAGGACCTCCTACGAGCAGTACTTC.

This clone was detected only once. The gene calls are TRBV29-1 and TRBJ1-2; 8 nucleotides agree with TRBD1. The CDR3 has 14 residues. Germline loops: CDR1 SQVTM, CDR2 ANQGSEA. V shed 4 bases, J shed 3 bases, and the junction held 7 bases outside the gene matches. The CDR3 DNA reads TGCAGCGTTGGAACAGGGGGAGGGCACTATGGCTACACCTTC. This codes for CSVGTGGGHYGYTF.

The chain couples TRBV4-1 to TRBJ2-5, with D perhaps given as TRBD1 or TRBD2 (5 bases each). V lost 4 bases and J 3 bases, leaving 21 bases between the germline ends. Germline V gene lookup returns CDR1 MGHRA and CDR2 YSYEKL. The CDR3 runs 17 residues. The CDR3 region has the DNA TGCGCCAGCAGCCTCCTCCCCCCCGGGACGGATAAAGAGACCCAGTACTTC. This sequence encodes CASSLLPPGTDKETQYF.

The chain couples TRBV2 to TRBJ1-1, with 9 bases lining up with TRBD1. The CDR3 runs to 13 residues. CDR1 and CDR2 from the germline V gene are SNHLY and FYNNEI. The V and J ends lost 4 bases and 4 bases, in that order; junction bases with no gene match: 1. The DNA of the CDR3 is TGTGCCAGCAGTGCGGACAGGGGCACTGAAGCTTTCTTT. This gives the protein CASSADRGTEAFF.

By its share, this clone is medium-sized. V gene TRBV9 combines with J gene TRBJ2-6; no clear D. Germline-derived CDR1 and CDR2 are SGDLS and YYNGEE. V lost 4 bases, J lost 2 bases, and 7 bases lay in between. This CDR3 is 14 amino acids long. CDR3 coding DNA: TGTGCCAGCAGCCCATTGACTGGGGCCAACGTCCTGACTTTC. Translated: CASSPLTGANVLTF.

The chain recombines TRBV27 with TRBJ2-6, with unresolved D. The germline gives CDR1 MNHEY, CDR2 SMNVEV (reference sequence). The CDR3 loop spans 14 amino acids. Trimming pared 5 bases from V and 2 bases from J, leaving 7 bases between. This chain's CDR3 is CASSAQTGANVLTF. CDR3 in DNA: TGTGCCAGCAGTGCCCAAACTGGGGCCAACGTCCTGACTTTC.

The chain couples TRBV7-6 to TRBJ2-7, with D maybe TRBD2 (6 bases). The CDR3 has 14 amino acids. Trimming took 5 bases from V and 4 from J, leaving 15 bases between them. Germline lookup yields CDR1 SGHVS and CDR2 FNYEAQ. The CDR3 region has the DNA TGTGCCAGCAGCGAGGGACTGCCCAGATACGAGCAGTACTTC. It yields the protein CASSEGLPRYEQYF.

V and J are TRBV29-1 and TRBJ1-2; no firm D call. The CDR3 extends over 13 amino acids. V lost 7 bases to trimming and J lost 2 bases, with 14 bases between them. Germline V lookup: CDR1 SQVTM, CDR2 ANQGSEA. The CDR3 sequence: CSAPMDWNYGYTF. As DNA, the CDR3 is TGCAGCGCCCCGATGGACTGGAACTATGGCTACACCTTC.

The chain carries TRBV29-1 and TRBJ2-7; unclear D gene. The CDR3 consists of 15 residues. V was trimmed by 2 bases and J by 2 bases, leaving 16 bases between them. The germline gives CDR1 SQVTM, CDR2 ANQGSEA. For the CDR3, the DNA is TGCAGCGTTGAAACGGTAGGAACAAATACCTACGAGCAGTACTTC. Residues: CSVETVGTNTYEQYF.

The genes are TRBV20-1 and TRBJ2-1; D call uncertain. The CDR3 is 11 amino acids. Germline V CDR1 and CDR2: DFQATT, SNEGSKA (reference sequence). Trimming shortened V by 1 base and J by 9 bases, and 7 bases separated the two germline ends. In nucleotides, the CDR3 is TGCAGTGCTAGAGGGGCCGGTGAGCAGTTCTTC. Translating gives CSARGAGEQFF.

The genes are TRBV19 and TRBJ2-7, with TRBD1 matching 7 bases. The CDR3 has 14 residues. With 5 bases clipped from V and 4 bases from J, the junction kept 8 bases outside the gene matches. Germline V gene lookup returns CDR1 LNHDA and CDR2 SQIVND (reference sequence). This CDR3 reads CASSVSTGIYEQYF. The CDR3 DNA reads as TGTGCCAGTAGTGTCTCGACAGGGATTTACGAGCAGTACTTC.

The chain employs TRBV4-1 and TRBJ2-2, with TRBD2 identical over 10 bases. Germline-derived CDR1 and CDR2 are MGHRA and YSYEKL. There are 17 residues in the CDR3. J gave up 1 base and V 4 bases, and 6 bases lay outside the gene matches. CDR3 sequence: CASSPKRTSGNTGELFF. The CDR3 nucleotides read TGCGCCAGCAGCCCTAAGAGGACTAGCGGGAACACCGGGGAGCTGTTTTTT.